What follows are 20 T cell receptor beta chains derived from one specimen sequenced in a study of cytomegalovirus exposure and HLA in healthy donors. The PCR contained 60 Vbeta and 13 Jbeta primers. Data came from immunoSEQ multiplex PCR; TCRdb stores just in-frame clones and leaves some out. This table holds approximately 110,000 clones, more than 65% found once. Sequencing input: PBMCs. The source of these receptors is a woman between 40 and 55 years old in good health and CMV-seropositive.

Turning to this clone: One end of the junction varies from germline; a read error may be responsible. CDR3 sequence (DNA): TGTGCCAGTAGTATAGCCACAGGGGCCTACAGTGAGCAGTTCTTC. It specifies CASSIATGAYSEQFF. The rearrangement links TRBV19 to TRBJ2-1, with 7 bases matching TRBD1. The CDR3 totals 15 residues. CDR1 and CDR2 (germline): LNHDA, SQIVND (reference sequence).

The J gene is TRBJ1-5, the V gene TRBV18, with 9 bases aligning to TRBD1. The germline CDR1 and CDR2 sequences are KGHSH and LQKENI. The CDR3 has 15 amino acids. V was clipped by 6 bases and J by 2 bases; unmatched bases: 5. The CDR3 coding sequence is TGTGCCAGCTCGGGTACAGGGGGCGGCAATCAGCCCCAGCATTTT. Protein: CASSGTGGGNQPQHF.

This clone was seen a few times. The chain uses TRBV19 and TRBJ2-1, with 10 bases fitting TRBD2. CDR3 length: 16 amino acids. V trimming: 6 bases; J trimming: 6 bases; junction bases outside the gene matches: 11. The germline V gene encodes CDR1 LNHDA and CDR2 SQIVND (reference sequence). Written as DNA, the CDR3 is TGTGCCAGTAGATCCTCCAGCGGGAGGGCAATCAATGAGCAGTTCTTC. This sequence encodes CASRSSSGRAINEQFF.

The CDR3 region is CASRSFLNTEAFF. In nucleotides, the CDR3 is TGTGCCAGCAGATCCTTTCTGAACACTGAAGCTTTCTTT. The J gene is TRBJ1-1, the V gene TRBV6-5; D gene unclear. The CDR3 has 13 residues. Trimming removed 6 bases at V and 0 bases at J, with 8 bases between. Germline CDR1 reads MNHEY; CDR2 reads SVGAGI.

This clone was detected a few times. V usage is TRBV11-2 and J usage is TRBJ1-5, with a possible D match to TRBD1 (6 bases). The germline CDR1 and CDR2 sequences are SGHAT and FQNNGV. There are 13 residues in the CDR3. Trimming cost V 3 bases and J 8 bases, with 11 bases left between them. CDR3 in amino acids: CASSFNRAKPQHF. The CDR3 nucleotides read TGTGCCAGCAGCTTTAACAGGGCTAAGCCCCAGCATTTT. Complete variable domain (other parts from reference TRBV11-2 and TRBJ1-5): EAGVAQSPRYKIIEKRQSVAFWCNPISGHATLYWYQQILGQGPKLLIQFQNNGVVDDSQLPKDRFSAERLKGVDSTLKIQPAKLEDSAVYLCASSFNRAKPQHFGDGTRLSIL.

V usage is TRBV7-3 and J usage is TRBJ2-3; tentatively, D is TRBD1 (5 bases). Germline lookup yields CDR1 SGHTA and CDR2 FQGTGA. Trimming cost V 0 bases and J 3 bases, with 7 bases left between them. The CDR3 spans 14 residues. The CDR3 spells CASSLTGVTDTQYF. Written as DNA, the CDR3 is TGTGCCAGCAGCTTAACAGGGGTGACAGATACGCAGTATTTT.

In DNA form, the CDR3 reads TGTGCCAGCAGTTTGGGAGGGAACACTGAAGCTTTCTTT. Protein: CASSLGGNTEAFF. The chain has TRBV28 and TRBJ1-1; D ambiguous. The CDR3 spans 13 residues. Germline CDR1 is MDHEN and CDR2 is SYDVKM. The V end lost 3 bases, the J end lost 1 base, and 6 bases lay between the germline ends.

J is TRBJ1-5 and V is TRBV28; weak D call: TRBD1 (6 bases). V was trimmed by 2 bases and J by 0 bases, leaving 8 bases between them. Per germline, CDR1 MDHEN and CDR2 SYDVKM. The CDR3 runs 15 residues. DNA for the CDR3: TGTGCCAGCAGTTTAGAGGGGGTTAGCAATCAGCCCCAGCATTTT. Protein sequence: CASSLEGVSNQPQHF.

V gene TRBV7-9 combines with J gene TRBJ1-2, with D unclear. This CDR3 is 13 amino acids long. CDR1 and CDR2 from the germline V gene are SEHNR and FQNEAQ (reference sequence). The germline V and J ends were trimmed by 0 bases and 8 bases, with 10 bases remaining between them. The CDR3, as DNA: TGTGCCAGCAGCTTAGCGGGAGGGAAAGGCTACACCTTC. Protein product: CASSLAGGKGYTF. The full variable domain, completed using reference TRBV7-9 and TRBJ1-2, is DTGVSQNPRHKITKRGQNVTFRCDPISEHNRLYWYRQTLGQGPEFLTYFQNEAQLEKSRLLSDRFSAERPKGSFSTLEIQRTEQGDSAMYLCASSLAGGKGYTFGSGTRLTVV.

This clone has only one observation. The chain's CDR3 is CASSLGVTEQYF. CDR3 nucleotide sequence: TGTGCCAGCAGCTTAGGAGTAACCGAGCAGTACTTC. V and J are TRBV7-9 and TRBJ2-7, with D unresolved. Germline loops: CDR1 SEHNR, CDR2 FQNEAQ (reference sequence). V was cut by 1 base and J by 6 bases, with 7 bases left in between. The CDR3 consists of 12 residues.

The chain uses TRBV5-6 and TRBJ1-1; 9 positions match TRBD1. The germline gives CDR1 SGHDT, CDR2 YYEEEE. V gave up 0 bases and J gave up 5 bases; unmatched junction bases: 2. The CDR3 sequence is 14 residues long. CDR3 DNA sequence: TGTGCCAGCAGCTTGGTGGGACAGGGAACTGAAGCTTTCTTT. This sequence encodes CASSLVGQGTEAFF.

The chain is built from TRBV27 and TRBJ2-3; D ambiguous. V was trimmed by 1 base and J by 0 bases, leaving 11 bases between them. From germline, CDR1 is MNHEY and CDR2 SMNVEV (reference sequence). The CDR3 totals 16 residues. The CDR3, as DNA: TGTGCCAGCAGTTTATACAGCACCGCTAGCACAGATACGCAGTATTTT. Its translation: CASSLYSTASTDTQYF.

The sample holds a few counts of this clone. This chain connects TRBV4-1 to TRBJ2-1; 14 nucleotides align to TRBD2. The germline gives CDR1 MGHRA, CDR2 YSYEKL. V shed 4 bases, J shed 1 base, and the junction held 9 bases outside the gene matches. This CDR3 has 19 amino acids. The CDR3, as DNA: TGCGCCAGCAGCCCCGTGGGACTAGCGGGGGCCAAATCCTACAATGAGCAGTTCTTC. Translation gives CASSPVGLAGAKSYNEQFF.

This clone was observed a few times. The chain employs TRBV7-9 and TRBJ2-7; maybe TRBD1 (6 bases). Looked up from germline, CDR1 is SEHNR and CDR2 is FQNEAQ (reference sequence). Trimming removed 5 bases at V and 6 bases at J, with 14 bases between. The CDR3 is made up of 13 amino acids. As DNA, the CDR3 is TGTGCCAGCAGCGCAGGTCAGGGGAGCGAGCAGTACTTC. The encoded protein is CASSAGQGSEQYF.

This clone is a singleton in its sample. This sequence joins TRBV4-1 and TRBJ2-2; D is unclear. This CDR3 region has 18 residues. Germline-derived CDR1 and CDR2 are MGHRA and YSYEKL. V shed 2 bases and J shed 2 bases, with 18 bases lying between them. This CDR3 reads CASSQHPVATTNTGELFF. The CDR3 DNA reads as TGCGCCAGCAGCCAACACCCCGTGGCAACTACTAACACCGGGGAGCTGTTTTTT.

The chain joins TRBV19 to TRBJ2-5, with TRBD2 matching 9 bases. The CDR3 is made up of 15 amino acids. V shed 10 bases and J 5 bases; nucleotides not matched to a gene: 14. Germline CDR1 is LNHDA and CDR2 is SQIVND (reference sequence). The CDR3 sequence: CATSTGSGSLETQYF. The DNA for the CDR3 is TGTGCCACAAGCACGGGTAGCGGGAGTTTGGAGACCCAGTACTTC.

The chain combines TRBV11-2 with TRBJ2-3; D is undetermined. V lost 3 bases and J 2 bases, leaving 9 bases between the germline ends. Per the germline V gene, CDR1 is SGHAT and CDR2 is FQNNGV. CDR3 length equals 14 residues. The CDR3 reads CASSFEDITDTQYF. The CDR3 nucleotides read TGTGCCAGCAGCTTCGAGGATATCACAGATACGCAGTATTTT.

The CDR3 is CASSPEGWGGEETQYF. CDR3 DNA sequence: TGCGCCAGCAGCCCAGAAGGTTGGGGCGGGGAAGAGACCCAGTACTTC. This rearrangement joins TRBV5-1 to TRBJ2-5; maybe TRBD2 (6 bases). Trimming took 4 bases from V and 3 from J, leaving 19 bases between them. The germline V gene encodes CDR1 SGHRS and CDR2 YFSETQ. The CDR3 totals 16 residues. The whole variable domain, remainder taken from reference TRBV5-1 and TRBJ2-5, is KAGVTQTPRYLIKTRGQQVTLSCSPISGHRSVSWYQQTPGQGLQFLFEYFSETQRNKGNFPGRFSGRQFSNSRSEMNVSTLELGDSALYLCASSPEGWGGEETQYFGPGTRLLVL.

This clone was seen a handful of times. The gene calls are TRBV2 and TRBJ2-7; 8 bases fit TRBD1. This CDR3 spans 14 amino acids. With V trimmed by 4 bases and J by 5 bases, 7 bases remained unmatched. The V gene's germline CDR1 is SNHLY and CDR2 FYNNEI. CDR3 nucleotide sequence: TGTGCCAGCAGTGCCCAGGGGGCATTGGACGAGCAGTACTTC. Its protein is CASSAQGALDEQYF.

This clone showed up just a few times. V usage is TRBV7-3 and J usage is TRBJ2-3; D is unclear. The CDR3 loop spans 13 amino acids. The germline CDR1 and CDR2 sequences are SGHTA and FQGTGA. Trimming cost V 3 bases and J 6 bases, with 10 bases left between them. The CDR3 DNA is TGTGCCAGCAGCTTGGGCCCCGTGGATACGCAGTATTTT. Translating it yields CASSLGPVDTQYF.